These T cell receptor beta chains were read from a single sample in a study of PD-1 blockade in classical Hodgkin lymphoma. Profiling relied on immunoSEQ multiplex PCR, and the TCRdb table lists in-frame clones only, not all of them. The sample shows 15,000 to 25,000 clones, roughly three quarters of them seen only once. The sequencing used peripheral blood mononuclear cells (PBMCs), collected before the fourth cycle of nivolumab. The receptor set was obtained from a human donor with classical Hodgkin lymphoma. Each CDR3 is given with its conserved first and last residue. The D gene is left open where the match is weak. For some rows the clone size is stated as once, few or many, or as a class when expanded; others skip it.

v_call: TRBV27; clone_size: -; d_call: -; j_call: TRBJ2-7; cdr3_aa: CASSLDWGSSYEQYF; cdr3_nt: TGTGCCAGCAGTTTAGACTGGGGAAGCTCCTACGAGCAGTACTTC
v_call: TRBV5-1; clone_size: -; d_call: -; j_call: TRBJ2-7; cdr3_aa: CASSLQVLGEQYF; cdr3_nt: TGCGCCAGCAGCTTACAGGTTCTCGGGGAGCAGTACTTC
v_call: TRBV7-3; clone_size: once; d_call: -; j_call: TRBJ2-5; cdr3_aa: CASSLTPVETQYF; cdr3_nt: TGTGCCAGCAGCTTAACCCCGGTAGAGACCCAGTACTTC
v_call: TRBV19; clone_size: few; d_call: -; j_call: TRBJ1-2; cdr3_aa: CASSILSRTGYTF; cdr3_nt: TGTGCCAGTAGTATCTTATCCCGGACGGGCTACACCTTC
v_call: TRBV28; clone_size: -; d_call: -; j_call: TRBJ1-3; cdr3_aa: CASSLSQRGNGNTIYF; cdr3_nt: TGTGCCAGCAGTTTATCCCAGAGGGGGAATGGAAACACCATATATTTT
v_call: TRBV5-5; clone_size: -; d_call: -; j_call: TRBJ2-2; cdr3_aa: CASSFLGNTGELFF; cdr3_nt: TGTGCCAGCAGCTTCTTGGGGAACACCGGGGAGCTGTTTTTT
v_call: TRBV6-5; clone_size: -; d_call: TRBD1; j_call: TRBJ2-2; cdr3_aa: CASSRDRVTGELFF; cdr3_nt: TGTGCCAGCAGCCGGGACAGGGTTACCGGGGAGCTGTTTTTT
v_call: TRBV6-4; clone_size: -; d_call: -; j_call: TRBJ2-1; cdr3_aa: CASSDSPSGNEQFF; cdr3_nt: TGTGCCAGCAGTGACTCGCCAAGCGGGAATGAGCAGTTCTTC
v_call: TRBV6-6; clone_size: -; d_call: TRBD2; j_call: TRBJ2-5; cdr3_aa: CASRGLAGVETQYF; cdr3_nt: TGTGCCAGCAGGGGCCTAGCGGGAGTTGAGACCCAGTACTTC
v_call: TRBV7-9; clone_size: once; d_call: TRBD1; j_call: TRBJ1-2; cdr3_aa: CASSPGTGRDNGYTF; cdr3_nt: TGTGCCAGCAGCCCCGGGACAGGCAGGGACAATGGCTACACCTTC
v_call: TRBV19; clone_size: -; d_call: -; j_call: TRBJ1-6; cdr3_aa: CASTRRGGLYNSPLHF; cdr3_nt: TGTGCCAGTACTCGAAGAGGGGGGCTATATAATTCACCCCTCCACTTT
v_call: TRBV5-1; clone_size: -; d_call: -; j_call: TRBJ2-2; cdr3_aa: CASSGGHPGELFF; cdr3_nt: TGCGCCAGCAGCGGGGGCCACCCCGGGGAGCTGTTTTTT
v_call: TRBV10-3; clone_size: -; d_call: TRBD1; j_call: TRBJ1-1; cdr3_aa: CAISGGQGGGTEAFF; cdr3_nt: TGTGCCATCAGTGGGGGACAGGGCGGAGGCACTGAAGCTTTCTTT
v_call: TRBV29-1; clone_size: -; d_call: -; j_call: TRBJ1-1; cdr3_aa: CSVATETNTEAFF; cdr3_nt: TGCAGCGTTGCGACGGAAACGAACACTGAAGCTTTCTTT
v_call: TRBV2; clone_size: -; d_call: -; j_call: TRBJ2-5; cdr3_aa: CASSESRLVSETQYF; cdr3_nt: TGTGCCAGCAGTGAATCAAGACTAGTCAGTGAGACCCAGTACTTC
v_call: TRBV14; clone_size: once; d_call: TRBD2; j_call: TRBJ2-2; cdr3_aa: CASSQELAGGELFF; cdr3_nt: TGTGCCAGCAGCCAAGAACTAGCGGGCGGGGAGCTGTTTTTT
v_call: TRBV7-2; clone_size: -; d_call: TRBD1; j_call: TRBJ1-2; cdr3_aa: CASSPVREGACTF; cdr3_nt: TGTGCCAGCAGCCCAGTCCGTGAGGGGGCGTGCACCTTC
v_call: TRBV6-5; clone_size: few; d_call: TRBD2; j_call: TRBJ2-5; cdr3_aa: CASRGLAGVETQYF; cdr3_nt: TGTGCCAGCAGAGGACTAGCGGGAGTAGAGACCCAGTACTTC
v_call: TRBV6-6; clone_size: -; d_call: TRBD1; j_call: TRBJ1-3; cdr3_aa: CASSYQQGASGNTIYF; cdr3_nt: TGTGCCAGCAGTTACCAACAGGGGGCCTCTGGAAACACCATATATTTT
v_call: TRBV9; clone_size: -; d_call: -; j_call: TRBJ2-1; cdr3_aa: CASSESRDSLLSNEQFF; cdr3_nt: TGTGCCAGCAGCGAAAGCAGAGATTCGCTATTATCCAATGAGCAGTTCTTC
v_call: TRBV19; clone_size: few; d_call: -; j_call: TRBJ1-1; cdr3_aa: CASSMMGTEAFF; cdr3_nt: TGTGCCAGTAGTATGATGGGGACTGAAGCTTTCTTT
v_call: TRBV5-1; clone_size: -; d_call: TRBD1; j_call: TRBJ1-3; cdr3_aa: CASSWDRGLSGNTIYF; cdr3_nt: TGCGCCAGCAGTTGGGACAGGGGGCTATCTGGAAACACCATATATTTT
v_call: TRBV6-1; clone_size: -; d_call: TRBD1; j_call: TRBJ2-1; cdr3_aa: CASSETGFSYNEQFF; cdr3_nt: TGTGCCAGCAGTGAGACAGGGTTCTCCTACAATGAGCAGTTCTTC